This TCR beta chain was identified during a study of blood T cell repertoires in COVID-19. CDR3 size: 14 residues. The ends lost 8 bases at V and 2 bases at J; junction bases unmatched: 7. Germline loops: CDR1 SGHTS, CDR2 YDEGEE. Study processing details: Amplification of reference gene primers was used by the study to estimate nucleated cell counts. The table came from immunoSEQ multiplex PCR; TCRdb's copy has only in-frame clones and leaves some out. Clonal size and the V and J genes are those of that table, whereas D and trimming came from the DNA. The sample includes a few hundred thousand clones, 70% to 90% of them seen just once. This clone was detected only a few times.

Sequenced material: peripheral blood. The V and J genes are TRBV5-8 and TRBJ2-1, with 7 positions matching TRBD1. This TCR was sampled from a woman aged 55-70 years with acute or convalescent COVID-19. Here the CDR3 reads CASTGEAPYNEQFF. In DNA form, the CDR3 reads TGTGCCAGTACAGGGGAAGCCCCCTACAATGAGCAGTTCTTC. The full variable domain, with the rest looked up from reference TRBV5-8 and TRBJ2-1, is EAGVTQSPTHLIKTRGQQATLRCSPISGHTSVYWYQQALGLGLQFLLWYDEGEERNRGNFPPRFSGRQFPNYSSELNVNALELEDSALYLCASTGEAPYNEQFFGPGTRLTVL.